The text below deals with one T cell receptor (beta chain). Its antigen is currently unknown. RNA, once extracted, was reverse transcribed into cDNA for use as the sequencing template. The protocol was immunoSEQ multiplex PCR, while the TCRdb copy is restricted to in-frame clones and leaves out a portion. Of some 120,000 clones listed, approximately 60% are singletons. Treatment reported: oral pan-JAK inhibitor, 5-10 mg twice daily. Peripheral blood and lesional scalp punch biopsies were taken from alopecia areata patients. This entry comes from a study of CD8+ T cells in alopecia areata. Study-level points and caveats: Many expanded lesional clones persisted in scalp and blood during tofacitinib.

Here the sequenced sample was CD4+ T cells sorted from blood, taken at week 4, from a patient treated with tofacitinib. The receptor's source is a human donor with alopecia areata.

The CDR3: CASSQALAEAAYEQYF. CDR3 DNA sequence: TGCGCCAGCAGCCAGGCTCTAGCGGAGGCCGCCTACGAGCAGTACTTC. The chain recombines TRBV4-1 with TRBJ2-7; 7 bases are a match to TRBD2. The CDR3 loop spans 16 amino acids. With V trimmed by 3 bases and J by 2 bases, 10 bases remained unmatched. Per the germline V gene, CDR1 is MGHRA and CDR2 is YSYEKL.